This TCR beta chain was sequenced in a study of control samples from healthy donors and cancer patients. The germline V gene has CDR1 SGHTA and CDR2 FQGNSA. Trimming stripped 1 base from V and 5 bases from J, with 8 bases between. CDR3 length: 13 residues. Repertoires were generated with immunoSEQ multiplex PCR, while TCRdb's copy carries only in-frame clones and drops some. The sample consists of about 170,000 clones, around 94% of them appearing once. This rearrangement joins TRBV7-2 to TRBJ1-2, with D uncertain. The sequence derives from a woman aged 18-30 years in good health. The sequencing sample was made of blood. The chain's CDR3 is CASSLVGYYGYTF. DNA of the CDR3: TGTGCCAGCAGCTTAGTCGGCTATTATGGCTACACCTTC.